Sequencing of this T cell receptor (beta chain) was carried out in a study of T cell repertoires in cytomegalovirus infection. The ends were cut back, 7 bases at V and 0 bases at J, with 12 bases in the middle. This CDR3 region has 14 residues. Germline assignment: CDR1 MNHEY and CDR2 SMNVEV (reference sequence). With respect to this clonotype: A clone one base away is much larger, so this may be a read error.

From the reads, TCRdb called clonotypes with MiXCR, one entry per CDR3 protein. The sample has about 490,000 distinct CDR3 sequences, 16% seen once; the top ten hold 24%. This clonotype was obtained from a human donor in good health (CMV status not recorded). Some clones in this sample may be carry-over from other donors' samples. Sample: CD8+ T cells from PBMCs. V gene TRBV27 combines with J gene TRBJ1-1, with D unresolved. The CDR3 DNA reads TGTGCCAGCATGCCCGGCGGAATGAACACTGAAGCTTTCTTT. Protein: CASMPGGMNTEAFF.